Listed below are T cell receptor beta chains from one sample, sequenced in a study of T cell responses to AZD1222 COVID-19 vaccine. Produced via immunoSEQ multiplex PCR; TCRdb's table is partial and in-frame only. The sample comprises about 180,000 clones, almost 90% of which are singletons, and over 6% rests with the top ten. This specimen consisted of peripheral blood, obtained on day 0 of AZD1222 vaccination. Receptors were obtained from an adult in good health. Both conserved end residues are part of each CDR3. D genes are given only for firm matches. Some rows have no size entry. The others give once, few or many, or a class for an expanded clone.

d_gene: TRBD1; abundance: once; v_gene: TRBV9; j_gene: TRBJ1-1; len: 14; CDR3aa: CASSVTGQLTEAFF
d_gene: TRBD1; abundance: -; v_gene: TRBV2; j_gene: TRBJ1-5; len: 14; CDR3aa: CASQGTGVHQPQHF
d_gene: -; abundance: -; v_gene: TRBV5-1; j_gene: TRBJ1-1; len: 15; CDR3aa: CARLDSPGWAPEAFF
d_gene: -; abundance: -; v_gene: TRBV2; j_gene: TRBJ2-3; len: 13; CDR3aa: CASNWDSTDTQYF
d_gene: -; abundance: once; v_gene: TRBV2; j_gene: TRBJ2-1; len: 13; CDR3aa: CASCIETYNEQFF
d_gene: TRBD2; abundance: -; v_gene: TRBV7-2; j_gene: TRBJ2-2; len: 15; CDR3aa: CASSQLAGVTGELFF
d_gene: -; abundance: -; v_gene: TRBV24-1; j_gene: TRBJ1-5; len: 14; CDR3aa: CATSDVDRNQPQHF
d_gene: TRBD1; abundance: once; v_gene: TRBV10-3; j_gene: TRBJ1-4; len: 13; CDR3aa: CATGGQSNEKLFF
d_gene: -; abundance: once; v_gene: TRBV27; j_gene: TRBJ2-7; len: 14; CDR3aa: CASSLSDGAYEQYF
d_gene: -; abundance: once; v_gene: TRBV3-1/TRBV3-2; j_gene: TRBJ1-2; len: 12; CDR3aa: CASSPRSFGYTF
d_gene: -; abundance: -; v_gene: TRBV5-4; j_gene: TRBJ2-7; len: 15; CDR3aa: CASSLSPDISYEQYF
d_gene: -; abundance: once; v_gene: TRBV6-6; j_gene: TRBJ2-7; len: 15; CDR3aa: CASSYGHSSSYEQYF
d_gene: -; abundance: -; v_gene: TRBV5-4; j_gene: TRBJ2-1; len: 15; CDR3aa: CASSFLSGSYNEQFF
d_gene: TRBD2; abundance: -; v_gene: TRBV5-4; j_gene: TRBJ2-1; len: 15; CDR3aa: CASNIAGGNPNEQFF
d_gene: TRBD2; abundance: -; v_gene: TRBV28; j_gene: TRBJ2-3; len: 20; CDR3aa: CASSSDLAGGLQGGPDTQYF
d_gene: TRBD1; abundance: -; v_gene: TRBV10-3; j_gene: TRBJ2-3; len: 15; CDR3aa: CAISESTGWSDTQYF
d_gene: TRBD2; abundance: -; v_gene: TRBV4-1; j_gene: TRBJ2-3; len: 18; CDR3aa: CASSQDSGLAGFGDTQYF
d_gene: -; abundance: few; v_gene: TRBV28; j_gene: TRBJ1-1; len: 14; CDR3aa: CASSLYRAGTEAFF
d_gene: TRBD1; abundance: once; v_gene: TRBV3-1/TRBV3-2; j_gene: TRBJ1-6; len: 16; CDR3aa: CASSTRQGAGNSPLHF
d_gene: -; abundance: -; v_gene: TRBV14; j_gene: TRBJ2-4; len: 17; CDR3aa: CASSPAYDRPAKNIQYF